This T cell receptor (beta chain) was captured by sequencing in a study of STAT5B mutations in CD4+ large granular lymphocyte leukemia (dated by TCRdb to 2021 to 2024). Notes on the research overall: Among the healthy controls, the CDR3 'QG' motif was associated with a particular HLA allele. The TCRbeta repertoires of CD4+ T-cell large granular lymphocyte leukemia patients were compared with the TCRbeta repertoires of healthy blood donors. The purity of purified fractions was confirmed by flow cytometry on FACSCanto II or FACSVerse to exceed 95% among lymphocytes.

The paper's findings and limits, for the study overall: The main leukemic clonotypes were found to be private to each patient, although around a quarter of the main leukemic clonotypes were detected at low frequency in the non-leukemic repertoires of other patients. Enrichment of TRBV06-family usage was observed among the top patient clones (8/27) relative to healthy controls (2/35). The data were not HLA-matched, and the higher clonality in CD4+ T-LGLL than in CD8+ T-LGLL could be due to the relatively small sample size. Compared with healthy CD4+ repertoires, CD4-sorted patient repertoires appeared more clonal, and this difference remained even after the putative leukemic clones were removed.

Points on this clone: Its antigen has not been determined. No per-base quality is available; no much larger clone lies one base away.

The germline V gene (reference sequence) gives CDR1 as LNHDA and CDR2 as SQIVND. V is cut by 6 bases and J by 0 bases, and the space between the germline ends is 12 bases. There are 14 amino acids in the CDR3, from cysteine to phenylalanine inclusive. Only the CDR3 part of the read is kept: 42 bases, read in frame from the first base. The immunoSEQ assay at survey resolution was applied to genomic DNA for sequencing of TCRbeta rearrangements. As for the authors' bioinformatics: In the TCR sequencing data, the lowest productive clonotype frequency that could be detected was 2.59 x 10-5. Only productive TCRbeta rearrangements, meaning sequences that were complete and in-frame, were kept for the analyses. Sample clonality was computed as Simpson clonality in the immunoSEQ Analyzer version 3.0. Based on frequency, clones were grouped as very rare, small, medium, large (1-20%) or hyperexpanded (>20%). Generation probabilities were estimated with OLGA 1.2.3, V-gene circos plots were made with VDJtools, specificities were looked up in VDJdb, and CDR3 motifs were identified with GLIPH. The source is immuneACCESS, and TCRdb retained only in-frame sequences with V and J called. Part of the clones is not carried over; for the studies checked, unresolved V genes explain less than half of this, and the remainder is unexplained. V, J and clone size are those of that table, while D and trimming were read from the DNA. The sample has approximately 33,000 clones on record, 69% of them singletons. The ten largest clonotypes hold less than 3% of the sample.

The healthy controls were 37 blood donors, and the buffy coats of these donors were supplied by the Finnish Red Cross blood service. All TCR-sequenced material derived from peripheral blood: patient blood samples and healthy donor buffy coats. Peripheral blood mononuclear cells were isolated by Ficoll-Hypaque gradient centrifugation. Magnetic purification was used to isolate CD4+ cells from the buffy coats of the healthy controls. The Gentra Puregene Cell and Tissue kit was used to extract genomic DNA, and a Qubit 2.0 fluorometer was used to measure the amount of genomic DNA. Source material: CD4+ T cells from blood buffy coats. Rearrangement joined TRBV19 to TRBJ2-7; the D gene is tentatively TRBD1 or TRBD2, each matching 5 bases. This TCR was recovered from a human donor in good health. The DNA is as follows: TGTGCCAGTAGGTGGTCAGGGAGCTCCTACGAGCAGTACTTC. This codes for CASRWSGSSYEQYF.